Listed here are 17 T cell receptor beta chains from one sample, sequenced in a study of cytomegalovirus exposure and HLA in healthy donors. Vbeta (60) and Jbeta (13) primers were used in the PCR. The protocol was immunoSEQ multiplex PCR, while the TCRdb copy is restricted to in-frame clones and leaves out a portion. This sample has 130,000 to 150,000 clones, with approximately 81% found just once. The sequencing input was PBMCs. The receptors were gathered from a boy younger than 10 in good health and CMV-seronegative.

The chain is built from TRBV5-1 and TRBJ1-3; D possibly corresponds to TRBD1 (5 bases). Germline CDR1 reads SGHRS; CDR2 reads YFSETQ. There are 14 residues in the CDR3. Trimming removed 4 bases from V and 7 bases from J, with 15 bases in between. Here the CDR3 DNA reads TGCGCCAGCAGCGAGGCGGCAGGGTGGAACACCATATATTTT. It translates to CASSEAAGWNTIYF.

The chain uses TRBV9 and TRBJ1-1, with D unresolved. Germline V lookup: CDR1 SGDLS, CDR2 YYNGEE. This CDR3 spans 16 amino acids. The ends were cut back, 4 bases at V and 1 base at J, with 17 bases in the middle. The CDR3 spells CASSPGIGAGNTEAFF. DNA of the CDR3: TGTGCCAGCAGCCCCGGCATCGGAGCGGGGAACACTGAAGCTTTCTTT.

The chain uses TRBV19 and TRBJ2-7; TRBD2 is a possible D gene (5 bases). CDR3 length equals 15 residues. The germline V gene encodes CDR1 LNHDA and CDR2 SQIVND (reference sequence). Trimming took off 3 bases at V and 6 bases at J, with 18 bases between the two ends. This CDR3 is CASSMKDGVWGEQYF. CDR3 DNA sequence: TGTGCCAGTAGTATGAAGGACGGGGTTTGGGGCGAGCAGTACTTC.

The gene calls are TRBV6-6 and TRBJ2-7; possible D gene TRBD1, 6 bases. Germline CDR1 and CDR2: MNHNY and SVGAGI (reference sequence). Trimming took 2 bases from V and 4 from J, leaving 12 bases between them. The CDR3 has 14 residues. The DNA of the CDR3 is TGTGCCAGCAGTTACCTGGGGACAAAGTACGAGCAGTACTTC. This codes for CASSYLGTKYEQYF.

A remark on this clone: Other DNA sequences in this sample translate to the same CDR3. The rearrangement uses TRBV9 and TRBJ2-1, with 9 bases fitting TRBD2. The CDR3 contains 15 residues. CDR1 is SGDLS, CDR2 YYNGEE, per germline. The V gene end was trimmed by 3 bases and the J gene end by 0 bases; junction bases not matched to a gene: 1. This chain's CDR3 is CASSGSGSSYNEQFF. The DNA of the CDR3 is TGTGCCAGCAGCGGTAGCGGGAGCTCCTACAATGAGCAGTTCTTC.

The chain joins TRBV28 to TRBJ1-1; TRBD1 agrees at 7 bases. CDR1 is MDHEN and CDR2 is SYDVKM in the germline V gene. V gave up 4 bases and J gave up 1 base; unmatched junction bases: 15. The CDR3 consists of 18 residues. The CDR3 DNA sequence: TGTGCCAGCAGTTCCACGGGTATCTCGGGACAGCAGAACACTGAAGCTTTCTTT. Protein: CASSSTGISGQQNTEAFF.

The chain couples TRBV4-1 to TRBJ2-7; D is perhaps TRBD2 (5 bases). V was clipped by 5 bases and J by 1 base, with 30 bases between them. CDR1 is MGHRA, CDR2 YSYEKL, per germline. The CDR3 has 20 residues. This chain's CDR3 is CASSVRLGSGPLNGSYEQYF. CDR3 coding DNA: TGCGCCAGCAGCGTACGACTTGGAAGCGGCCCTTTAAACGGGTCCTACGAGCAGTACTTC.

The chain joins TRBV6-1 to TRBJ1-2; 7 bases line up with TRBD1. The CDR3 sequence is 13 residues long. V lost 7 bases, J lost 8 bases, and 10 bases stayed unmatched. Germline loops: CDR1 MNHNS, CDR2 SASEGT. This CDR3 reads CASKRGPFRGYTF. As DNA, the CDR3 is TGTGCCAGCAAAAGGGGGCCATTCCGGGGCTACACCTTC.

V and J are TRBV6-4 and TRBJ1-1; TRBD1 agrees at 8 bases. Germline V gene data show CDR1 as MRHNA and CDR2 as SNTAGT. This CDR3 is built from 13 residues. With 6 bases clipped from V and 8 bases from J, the junction kept 8 bases outside the gene matches. The CDR3 is CASRTGESSEAFF. In DNA form, the CDR3 reads TGTGCCAGCAGGACAGGGGAATCCTCCGAAGCTTTCTTT.

This clone was recorded only once. The chain combines TRBV5-4 with TRBJ2-1; 8 bases line up with TRBD2. The ends lost 0 bases at V and 7 bases at J; junction bases unmatched: 9. Germline CDR1 SGHNT, CDR2 YYREEE (reference sequence). This CDR3 spans 16 amino acids. The CDR3 DNA follows: TGTGCCAGCAGCTTGGTTTTTAGCGGGACTCTTAATGAGCAGTTCTTC. Its protein product is CASSLVFSGTLNEQFF.

The V and J genes are TRBV5-1 and TRBJ2-1; 7 bases match TRBD1. Looked up from germline, CDR1 is SGHRS and CDR2 is YFSETQ. The CDR3 consists of 16 residues. V lost 3 bases to trimming and J lost 1 base; unmatched junction nucleotides: 7. CDR3 residues: CASSWAGGGSYNEQFF. In nucleotides, the CDR3 is TGCGCCAGCAGCTGGGCAGGGGGTGGGTCCTACAATGAGCAGTTCTTC.

This chain connects TRBV5-8 to TRBJ1-2; D gene ambiguous. This CDR3 is 15 amino acids long. Trimming stripped 0 bases from V and 4 bases from J, with 13 bases between. Germline V gene sequence: CDR1 SGHTS, CDR2 YDEGEE. The CDR3 bases are TGTGCCAGCAGCTTGGGGCAGAGATCGGGCTATGGCTACACCTTC. Translating it yields CASSLGQRSGYGYTF. Full variable domain (outside the CDR3, taken from reference TRBV5-8 and TRBJ1-2): EAGVTQSPTHLIKTRGQQATLRCSPISGHTSVYWYQQALGLGLQFLLWYDEGEERNRGNFPPRFSGRQFPNYSSELNVNALELEDSALYLCASSLGQRSGYGYTFGSGTRLTVV.

The chain employs TRBV20-1 and TRBJ2-2; weak D call: TRBD2 (5 bases). The CDR3 totals 11 residues. V lost 4 bases to trimming and J lost 15 bases, with 15 bases between them. CDR1 and CDR2 (germline): DFQATT, SNEGSKA (reference sequence). In DNA, the CDR3 is TGCAGTGCTAAGCGGCGGCTCGGGATGTTTTTT. It is translated as CSAKRRLGMFF.

This rearrangement joins TRBV28 to TRBJ1-4; 10 bases align to TRBD1. Per the germline V gene, CDR1 is MDHEN and CDR2 is SYDVKM. Trimming at V came to 10 bases and at J to 6 bases, leaving 5 bases not matched to a gene. The CDR3 consists of 13 residues. CDR3 in amino acids: CATRDRGYEKLFF. CDR3 DNA: TGTGCCACCCGGGACAGGGGATATGAAAAACTGTTTTTT.

This clone was picked up one time. The CDR3 DNA is TGTGCCAGCAGCTTAGGCAGGAGCACAGATACGCAGTATTTT. It is translated as CASSLGRSTDTQYF. J is TRBJ2-3 and V is TRBV5-6; the D is unclear. CDR1 and CDR2 (germline): SGHDT, YYEEEE. The V end lost 2 bases, the J end lost 0 bases, and 7 bases lay between the germline ends. The CDR3 loop spans 14 amino acids.

The sample holds one count of this clone. The V and J genes are TRBV30 and TRBJ1-3; D ambiguous. This CDR3 is built from 14 residues. From germline, CDR1 is GTSNPN and CDR2 SVGIG (reference sequence). With 0 bases removed from V and 0 bases from J, the gap between germline ends came to 6 bases. The CDR3 spells CAWSVLFSGNTIYF. CDR3 in DNA: TGTGCCTGGAGTGTCCTCTTCTCTGGAAACACCATATATTTT.

This chain connects TRBV2 to TRBJ2-7, with 11 bases fitting TRBD2. CDR3 length: 15 amino acids. Germline loops: CDR1 SNHLY, CDR2 FYNNEI. V gave up 4 bases and J gave up 2 bases; unmatched junction bases: 4. The CDR3 region is CASSATSGVTYEQYF. The CDR3 DNA reads as TGTGCCAGCAGTGCGACTAGCGGGGTAACCTACGAGCAGTACTTC.